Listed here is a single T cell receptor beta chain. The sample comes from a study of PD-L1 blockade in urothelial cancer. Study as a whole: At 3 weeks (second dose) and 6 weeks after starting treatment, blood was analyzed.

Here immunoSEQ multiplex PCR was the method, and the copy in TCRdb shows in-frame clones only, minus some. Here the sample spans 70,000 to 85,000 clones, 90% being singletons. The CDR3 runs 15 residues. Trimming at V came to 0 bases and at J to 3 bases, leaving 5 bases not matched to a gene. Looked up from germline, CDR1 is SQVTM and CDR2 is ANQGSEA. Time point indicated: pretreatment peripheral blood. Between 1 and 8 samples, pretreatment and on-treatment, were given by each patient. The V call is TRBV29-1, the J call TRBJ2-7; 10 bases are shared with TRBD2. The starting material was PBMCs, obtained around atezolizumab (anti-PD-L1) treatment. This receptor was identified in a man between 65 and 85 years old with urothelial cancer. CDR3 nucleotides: TGCAGCGTTGAAGATGTCCTAGCGGGAGTCTACGAGCAGTACTTC. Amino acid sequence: CSVEDVLAGVYEQYF.